Presented here are 23 T cell receptor beta chains from one specimen sequenced in a study of blood T cells in healthy people across ages. Combining a sample-barcoded 5' primer with a J-beta primer mix, a second PCR ran for roughly 7 to 12 cycles. MiXCR, applied by TCRdb to the 5' RACE reads, yields one record per CDR3 protein. Seen here are more than 650,000 distinct CDR3 sequences, about 24% observed once, and the top ten hold about 22%. Input material: blood. The source of these receptors is a man in his 70s in good health.

The V and J genes are TRBV12-3 or TRBV12-4 and TRBJ2-1, with D unclear. Trimming stripped 3 bases from V and 10 bases from J, with 10 bases between. This CDR3 spans 12 amino acids. The CDR3 sequence is CASSFEEPEQFF. The CDR3 nucleotides read TGTGCCAGCAGTTTTGAGGAGCCGGAGCAGTTCTTC.

The gene calls are TRBV9 and TRBJ2-5, with 9 bases that match TRBD2. The closer fit of TRBJ2-7 to the DNA end suggests the J call may be wrong. Germline CDR1 is SGDLS and CDR2 is YYNGEE. This CDR3 region has 15 residues. CDR3 loop: CASSIGLAGSYEQYV. In nucleotides, the CDR3 is TGTGCCAGCAGTATTGGCCTAGCGGGATCCTACGAGCAGTACGTC.

This clonotype was counted many times. The CDR3 loop is CASSLFGTGGTEAFF. In nucleotides, the CDR3 is TGTGCCAGCAGCTTATTTGGGACAGGGGGCACTGAAGCTTTCTTT. The chain employs TRBV7-9 and TRBJ1-1, with TRBD1 matching 11 bases. Germline CDR1 is SEHNR and CDR2 is FQNEAQ (reference sequence). The V segment lost 2 bases and the J segment 4 bases; nucleotides outside the gene matches: 3. The CDR3 runs 15 residues.

The CDR3 reads CASSVGEVNEQFF. The DNA of the CDR3 is TGTGCCAGCAGCGTAGGCGAAGTTAATGAGCAGTTCTTC. The V gene is TRBV9, the J gene TRBJ2-1; D gene ambiguous. This CDR3 has 13 residues. CDR1 is SGDLS, CDR2 YYNGEE, per germline. Trimming stripped 0 bases from V and 7 bases from J, with 8 bases between. Supplemented by reference TRBV9 and TRBJ2-1, the full variable domain reads DSGVTQTPKHLITATGQRVTLRCSPRSGDLSVYWYQQSLDQGLQFLIQYYNGEERAKGNILERFSAQQFPDLHSELNLSSLELGDSALYFCASSVGEVNEQFFGPGTRLTVL.

V usage is TRBV6-5 and J usage is TRBJ1-6, with a weak D call TRBD1 (5 bases). V was clipped by 0 bases and J by 14 bases, with 14 bases between them. The germline gives CDR1 MNHEY, CDR2 SVGAGI. There are 14 residues in the CDR3. CDR3 in amino acids: CASSYSGLGSTLHF. In nucleotides, the CDR3 is TGTGCCAGCAGTTACTCGGGGCTAGGATCAACCCTCCACTTT.

The genes are TRBV7-3 and TRBJ2-5; D perhaps matches TRBD1 (6 bases). V was trimmed by 3 bases and J by 1 base, leaving 12 bases between them. The CDR3 contains 15 residues. CDR1 is SGHTA, CDR2 FQGTGA, per germline. CDR3 in amino acids: CASSLAGTFQETQYF. CDR3 coding DNA: TGTGCCAGCAGCTTGGCCGGGACATTCCAAGAGACCCAGTACTTC. Using reference TRBV7-3 and TRBJ2-5 for the parts outside the CDR3, the full variable domain is GAGVSQTPSNKVTEKGKYVELRCDPISGHTALYWYRQSLGQGPEFLIYFQGTGAADDSGLPNDRFFAVRPEGSVSTLKIQRTERGDSAVYLCASSLAGTFQETQYFGPGTRLLVL.

The rearrangement links TRBV12-3 or TRBV12-4 to TRBJ2-3; 8 nucleotides agree with TRBD2. Trimming took 7 bases from V and 4 from J; bases not matched to a gene: 10. The CDR3 has 15 amino acids. The CDR3 coding sequence is TGTGCCAGCATTAGGCGCAGCGGGAGAGCAGATACGCAGTATTTT. The encoded protein is CASIRRSGRADTQYF.

The V call is TRBV10-3, the J call TRBJ2-5; no clear D gene. Trimming stripped 6 bases from V and 1 base from J, with 3 bases between. The germline CDR1 and CDR2 sequences are ENHRY and SYGVKD. The CDR3 runs to 11 residues. DNA for the CDR3: TGTGCCATCAGGATCCAAGAGACCCAGTACTTC. This codes for CAIRIQETQYF.

J is TRBJ1-2 and V is TRBV18, with a possible D match to TRBD1 (6 bases). This CDR3 comprises 16 residues. Germline-derived CDR1 and CDR2 are KGHSH and LQKENI. V gave up 2 bases and J gave up 5 bases, with 18 bases separating them. The CDR3 DNA is TGTGCCAGCTCACCAGGGGGGACACCGTTAGGATATGGCTACACCTTC. Translation gives CASSPGGTPLGYGYTF.

This clonotype turned up a few times. This sequence joins TRBV20-1 and TRBJ2-5; D possibly corresponds to TRBD2 (5 bases). The CDR3 length is 14 residues. V was pared by 0 bases and J by 2 bases, with 10 bases between. Germline V CDR1 and CDR2: DFQATT, SNEGSKA (reference sequence). CDR3 sequence (DNA): TGCAGTGCTAGAGATTCGAGGGTTCAAGAGACCCAGTACTTC. This gives the protein CSARDSRVQETQYF.

The sample holds a few counts of this clonotype. The V gene is TRBV6-6, the J gene TRBJ1-4; 7 bases are shared with TRBD1. The CDR3 has 16 amino acids. Germline lookup yields CDR1 MNHNY and CDR2 SVGAGI (reference sequence). After removal of 5 bases from V and 8 bases from J, the junction contained 14 bases not matched to a gene. DNA of the CDR3: TGTGCCAGCAGTCCCGCAACGACAGGGCCGTTAGAAAAACTGTTTTTT. Translating it yields CASSPATTGPLEKLFF.

This clonotype was seen a handful of times. The V and J genes are TRBV12-3 or TRBV12-4 and TRBJ2-4; tentative D call: TRBD1 (6 bases). With 6 bases removed from V and 3 bases from J, the gap between germline ends came to 12 bases. The CDR3 extends over 14 amino acids. The CDR3 is CASRSDRNKNIQYF. In DNA form, the CDR3 reads TGTGCCAGCAGGTCGGACAGAAACAAAAACATTCAGTACTTC.

The chain uses TRBV9 and TRBJ2-1, with 7 positions matching TRBD2. V was clipped by 1 base and J by 1 base; unmatched bases: 5. This CDR3 region has 16 residues. In germline, CDR1 is SGDLS, CDR2 YYNGEE. CDR3 in amino acids: CASSVLTGGSYNEQFF. The CDR3 DNA is TGTGCCAGCAGCGTACTCACGGGAGGTTCCTACAATGAGCAGTTCTTC.

This clonotype came up a few times. The genes are TRBV5-1 and TRBJ2-7, with D perhaps TRBD1 (6 bases). The germline V gene encodes CDR1 SGHRS and CDR2 YFSETQ. Between the trimmed V and J ends, which lost 0 bases and 0 bases, there was a span of 10 bases. The CDR3 covers 15 residues. The CDR3 region has the DNA TGCGCCAGCAGCTTGGTGTGGGGGCACTCCTACGAGCAGTACTTC. This sequence encodes CASSLVWGHSYEQYF.

The chain carries TRBV24-1 and TRBJ2-5, with 8 positions matching TRBD2. This CDR3 is built from 17 residues. V was clipped by 2 bases and J by 2 bases; unmatched bases: 9. CDR1 and CDR2 from the germline V gene are KGHDR and SFDVKD. The CDR3 spells CATSDSRAGAAQETQYF. The CDR3 DNA reads as TGTGCCACCAGTGATTCTCGAGCGGGGGCGGCACAAGAGACCCAGTACTTC.

The chain uses TRBV5-1 and TRBJ2-7; 14 nucleotides match TRBD2. Germline V gene sequence: CDR1 SGHRS, CDR2 YFSETQ. The CDR3 totals 15 residues. V was clipped by 5 bases and J by 3 bases; unmatched bases: 4. The CDR3 bases are TGCGCCAGCAGAACGGGACTAGCGGGAGACTACGAGCAGTACGTC. Translating gives CASRTGLAGDYEQYV.

This clonotype was detected a few times. Relative to the germline gene, one junction end is altered; a read error may explain this. The chain links TRBV6-1 to TRBJ2-7, with a possible D match to TRBD1 (5 bases). The CDR3 contains 16 residues. The germline V gene has CDR1 MNHNS and CDR2 SASEGT. DNA for the CDR3: TGTGCCAGCAGTACCTACACCAATCTGGGGCTGAATGAGCAGTCCTTC. This translates into CASSTYTNLGLNEQSF.

This chain uses TRBV12-3 or TRBV12-4 with TRBJ1-5; D gene ambiguous. Between the trimmed V and J ends, which lost 3 bases and 3 bases, there was a span of 9 bases. This CDR3 is built from 14 residues. CDR3 loop: CASSFPGYNQPQHF. As DNA, the CDR3 is TGTGCCAGCAGTTTCCCCGGTTACAATCAGCCCCAGCATTTT.

Of note for this clonotype: An end of the junction does not agree with germline; a read error may underlie this. The V call is TRBV10-3, the J call TRBJ1-4; weak D call: TRBD1 (6 bases). CDR1 and CDR2 (germline): ENHRY, SYGVKD. The CDR3 length is 16 residues. CDR3 in amino acids: CAISEINRVGNEKLFF. The CDR3 nucleotides read TGTGCCATCAGTGAGATCAACAGGGTTGGTAATGAGAAACTGTTTTTT.

The chain couples TRBV7-9 to TRBJ2-7; TRBD2 matches 9 bases. The ends lost 5 bases at V and 3 bases at J; junction bases unmatched: 5. Germline CDR1 is SEHNR and CDR2 is FQNEAQ (reference sequence). The CDR3 runs 14 residues. CDR3 in DNA: TGTGCCAGCAGCCCGGGACTAGCATACTACGAGCAGTACGTC. The encoded protein is CASSPGLAYYEQYV.

In its sample, this clonotype was seen a few times. The rearrangement uses TRBV28 and TRBJ2-5, with 9 nucleotides matching TRBD2. The CDR3 is 15 residues long. CDR1 is MDHEN and CDR2 is SYDVKM in the germline V gene. Trimming at V came to 3 bases and at J to 5 bases, leaving 7 bases not matched to a gene. CDR3 region: CASSLSSGSWETQYF. For the CDR3, the DNA is TGTGCCAGCAGTTTGAGTAGCGGGAGTTGGGAGACCCAGTACTTC. Variable domain in full (rest from reference TRBV28 and TRBJ2-5): DVKVTQSSRYLVKRTGEKVFLECVQDMDHENMFWYRQDPGLGLRLIYFSYDVKMKEKGDIPEGYSVSREKKERFSLILESASTNQTSMYLCASSLSSGSWETQYFGPGTRLLVL.

This clonotype was picked up a small number of times. V gene TRBV19 combines with J gene TRBJ2-5; possibly TRBD1 for D (6 bases). CDR3 length equals 15 residues. Trimming cost V 1 base and J 2 bases, with 11 bases left between them. Looked up from germline, CDR1 is LNHDA and CDR2 is SQIVND (reference sequence). CDR3 coding DNA: TGTGCCAGTAGTATAGTGGGGACATATCAAGAGACCCAGTACTTC. This sequence encodes CASSIVGTYQETQYF.

J is TRBJ2-3 and V is TRBV5-1, with 8 bases fitting TRBD1. The J segment lost 4 bases and the V segment lost 7 bases, leaving 14 bases of the junction unmatched. The germline CDR1 and CDR2 sequences are SGHRS and YFSETQ. CDR3 length: 16 amino acids. CDR3: CASSSLLQGAADTQYF. The CDR3, as DNA: TGCGCCAGCTCCTCACTCCTGCAGGGGGCCGCAGATACGCAGTATTTT.